This TCR beta chain was sequenced in a study of TIL therapy for anti-PD-1-resistant metastatic lung cancer. Looking at the study overall: Median tumor PD-L1 proportion score was roughly 5.5%. Most patients had lung adenocarcinoma; a handful of tumors were EGFR-mutant, two ALK-rearranged; half smoked currently or formerly.

About this clone itself: Its antigen is unidentified.

The libraries were made with immunoSEQ v3. Survey-level samples got 2 million or so read pairs; deep-level samples got about 5-6.5 million. Only in-frame clones appear in the TCRdb table, and some are missing; sequencing was by immunoSEQ multiplex PCR. The data show roughly 20,000 clones, approximately 70% seen once. Overall study findings and caveats: This highly selected cohort may not generalize to typical lung cancer patients.

The CDR3 consists of 15 residues. Trimming cost V 4 bases and J 6 bases, with 17 bases left between them. Germline V CDR1 and CDR2: SGHTS, YDEGEE. Time point reported: pre-treatment sample, taken before nivolumab and TIL therapy. The source was blood, collected at baseline. The sequence was collected from a person between 30 and 79 years old with non-small cell lung cancer. The chain combines TRBV5-8 with TRBJ1-3, with D maybe TRBD1 (5 bases). This CDR3 reads CASSPLKGGANTIYF. The CDR3 DNA reads as TGTGCCAGCAGCCCATTGAAGGGAGGGGCAAACACCATATATTTT. Complete variable domain (other parts from reference TRBV5-8 and TRBJ1-3): EAGVTQSPTHLIKTRGQQATLRCSPISGHTSVYWYQQALGLGLQFLLWYDEGEERNRGNFPPRFSGRQFPNYSSELNVNALELEDSALYLCASSPLKGGANTIYFGEGSWLTVV.